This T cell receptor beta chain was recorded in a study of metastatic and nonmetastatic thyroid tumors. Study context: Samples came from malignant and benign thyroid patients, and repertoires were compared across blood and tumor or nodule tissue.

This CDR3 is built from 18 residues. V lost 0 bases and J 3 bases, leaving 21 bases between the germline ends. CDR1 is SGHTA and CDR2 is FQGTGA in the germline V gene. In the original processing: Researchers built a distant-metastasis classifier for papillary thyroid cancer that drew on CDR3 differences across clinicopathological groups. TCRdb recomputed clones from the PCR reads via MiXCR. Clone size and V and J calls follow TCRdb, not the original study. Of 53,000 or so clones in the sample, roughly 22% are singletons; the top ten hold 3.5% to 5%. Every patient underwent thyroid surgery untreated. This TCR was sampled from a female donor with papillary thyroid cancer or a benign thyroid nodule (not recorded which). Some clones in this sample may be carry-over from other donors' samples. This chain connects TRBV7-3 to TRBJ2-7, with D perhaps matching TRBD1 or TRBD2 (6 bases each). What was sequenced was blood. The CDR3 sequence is CASSLTRGGLGANYEQYF. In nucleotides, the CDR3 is TGTGCCAGCAGCTTAACTAGAGGGGGGCTTGGGGCGAACTACGAGCAGTACTTC.